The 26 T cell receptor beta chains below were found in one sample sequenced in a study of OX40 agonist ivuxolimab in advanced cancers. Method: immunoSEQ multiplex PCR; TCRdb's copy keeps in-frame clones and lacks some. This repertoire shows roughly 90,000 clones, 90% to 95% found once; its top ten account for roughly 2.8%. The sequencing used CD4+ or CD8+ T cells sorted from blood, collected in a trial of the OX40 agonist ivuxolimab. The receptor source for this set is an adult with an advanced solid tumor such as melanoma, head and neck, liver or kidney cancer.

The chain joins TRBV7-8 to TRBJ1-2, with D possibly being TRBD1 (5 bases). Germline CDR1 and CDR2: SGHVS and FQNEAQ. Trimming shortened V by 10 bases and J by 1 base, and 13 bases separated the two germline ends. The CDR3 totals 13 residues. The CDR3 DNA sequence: TGTGCCACCCGGGACCTCTTTAACTATGGCTACACCTTC. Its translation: CATRDLFNYGYTF.

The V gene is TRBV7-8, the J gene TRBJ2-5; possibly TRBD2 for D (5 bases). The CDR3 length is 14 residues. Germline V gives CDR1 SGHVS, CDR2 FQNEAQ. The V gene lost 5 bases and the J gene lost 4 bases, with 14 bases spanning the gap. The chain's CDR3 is CASSPEAVGETQYF. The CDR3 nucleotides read TGTGCCAGCAGCCCGGAGGCGGTGGGAGAGACCCAGTACTTC. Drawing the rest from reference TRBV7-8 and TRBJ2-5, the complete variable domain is GAGVSQSPRYKVAKRGQDVALRCDPISGHVSLFWYQQALGQGPEFLTYFQNEAQLDKSGLPSDRFFAERPEGSVSTLKIQRTQQEDSAVYLCASSPEAVGETQYFGPGTRLLVL.

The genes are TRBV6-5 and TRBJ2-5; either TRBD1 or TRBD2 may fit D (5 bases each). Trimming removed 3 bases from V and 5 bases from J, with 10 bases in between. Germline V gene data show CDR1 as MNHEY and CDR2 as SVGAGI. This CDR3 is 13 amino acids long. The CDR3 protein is CASSYGGEETQYF. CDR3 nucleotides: TGTGCCAGCAGTTATGGGGGTGAGGAGACCCAGTACTTC.

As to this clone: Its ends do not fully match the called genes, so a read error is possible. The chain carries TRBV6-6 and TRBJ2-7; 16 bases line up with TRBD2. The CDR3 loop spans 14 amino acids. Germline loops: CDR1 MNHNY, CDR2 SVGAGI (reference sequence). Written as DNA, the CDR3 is TGTGCCAGCAGTGCGGGGACTAGCGGGGGGGAGCGGTACTTC. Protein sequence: CASSAGTSGGERYF.

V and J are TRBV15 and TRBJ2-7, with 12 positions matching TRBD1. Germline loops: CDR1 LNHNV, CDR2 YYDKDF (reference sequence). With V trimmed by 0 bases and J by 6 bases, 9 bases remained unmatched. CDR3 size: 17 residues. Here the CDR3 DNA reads TGTGCCACCAGCAGAGAAAGTTCCGGGACAGGGGGCGGCGAGCAGTACTTC. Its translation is CATSRESSGTGGGEQYF.

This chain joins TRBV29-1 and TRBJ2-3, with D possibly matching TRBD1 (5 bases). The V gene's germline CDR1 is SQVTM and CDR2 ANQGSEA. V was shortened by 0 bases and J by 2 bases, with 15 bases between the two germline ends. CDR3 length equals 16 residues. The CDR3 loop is CSVEDRQRSYTDTQYF. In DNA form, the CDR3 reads TGCAGCGTTGAAGACCGACAGCGTTCCTACACAGATACGCAGTATTTT.

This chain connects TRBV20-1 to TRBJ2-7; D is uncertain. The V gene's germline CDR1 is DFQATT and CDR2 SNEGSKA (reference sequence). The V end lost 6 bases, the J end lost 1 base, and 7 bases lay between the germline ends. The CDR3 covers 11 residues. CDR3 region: CSASRSYEQYF. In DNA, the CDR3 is TGCAGTGCCAGTCGGTCCTACGAGCAGTACTTC.

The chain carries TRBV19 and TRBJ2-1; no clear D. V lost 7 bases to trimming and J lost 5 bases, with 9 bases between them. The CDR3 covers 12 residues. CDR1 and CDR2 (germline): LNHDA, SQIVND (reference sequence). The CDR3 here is CASKASDNEQFF. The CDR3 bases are TGTGCCAGTAAAGCTTCCGACAATGAGCAGTTCTTC.

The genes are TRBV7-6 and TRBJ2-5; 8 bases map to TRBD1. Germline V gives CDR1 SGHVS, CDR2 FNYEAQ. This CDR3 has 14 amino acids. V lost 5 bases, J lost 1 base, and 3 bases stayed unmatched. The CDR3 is CASSNTGGQETQYF. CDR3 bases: TGTGCCAGCAGCAATACAGGGGGCCAAGAGACCCAGTACTTC. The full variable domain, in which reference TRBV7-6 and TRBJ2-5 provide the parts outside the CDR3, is GAGVSQSPRYKVTKRGQDVALRCDPISGHVSLYWYRQALGQGPEFLTYFNYEAQQDKSGLPNDRFSAERPEGSISTLTIQRTEQRDSAMYRCASSNTGGQETQYFGPGTRLLVL.

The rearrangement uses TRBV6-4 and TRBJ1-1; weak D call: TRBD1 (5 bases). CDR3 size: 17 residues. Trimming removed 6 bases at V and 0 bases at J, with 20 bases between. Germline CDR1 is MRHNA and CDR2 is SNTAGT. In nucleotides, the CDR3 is TGTGCCAGCAGCCCCCCAGGGTGGGTCCACATGAACACTGAAGCTTTCTTT. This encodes CASSPPGWVHMNTEAFF.

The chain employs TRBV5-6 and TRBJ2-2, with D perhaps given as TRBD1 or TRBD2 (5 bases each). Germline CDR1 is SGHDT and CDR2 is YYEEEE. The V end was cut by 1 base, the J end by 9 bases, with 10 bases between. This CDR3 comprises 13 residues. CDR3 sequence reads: CASSLTQGRELFF. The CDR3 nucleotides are TGTGCCAGCAGCTTGACTCAGGGACGGGAGCTGTTTTTT.

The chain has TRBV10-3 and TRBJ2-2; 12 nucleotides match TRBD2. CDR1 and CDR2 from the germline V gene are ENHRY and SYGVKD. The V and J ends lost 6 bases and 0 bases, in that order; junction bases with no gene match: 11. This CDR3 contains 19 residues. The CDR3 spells CAISELAGGPNANTGELFF. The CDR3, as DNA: TGTGCCATCAGCGAGCTAGCGGGAGGGCCCAATGCGAACACCGGGGAGCTGTTTTTT.

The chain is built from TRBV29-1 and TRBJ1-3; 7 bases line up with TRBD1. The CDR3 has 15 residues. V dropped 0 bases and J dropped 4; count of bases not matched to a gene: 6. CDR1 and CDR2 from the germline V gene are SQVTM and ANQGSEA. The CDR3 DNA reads TGCAGCGTTGAAGATTATGACAGGGCAGGAAACACCATATATTTT. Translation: CSVEDYDRAGNTIYF. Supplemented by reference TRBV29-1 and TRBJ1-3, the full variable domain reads SAVISQKPSRDICQRGTSLTIQCQVDSQVTMMFWYRQQPGQSLTLIATANQGSEATYESGFVIDKFPISRPNLTFSTLTVSNMSPEDSSIYLCSVEDYDRAGNTIYFGEGSWLTVV.

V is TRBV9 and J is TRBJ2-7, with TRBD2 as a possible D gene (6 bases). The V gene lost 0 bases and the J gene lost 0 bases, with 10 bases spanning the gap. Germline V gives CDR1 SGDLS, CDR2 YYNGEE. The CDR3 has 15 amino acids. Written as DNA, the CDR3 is TGTGCCAGCAGCGTAGGGACTACCAGCTCCTACGAGCAGTACTTC. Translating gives CASSVGTTSSYEQYF.

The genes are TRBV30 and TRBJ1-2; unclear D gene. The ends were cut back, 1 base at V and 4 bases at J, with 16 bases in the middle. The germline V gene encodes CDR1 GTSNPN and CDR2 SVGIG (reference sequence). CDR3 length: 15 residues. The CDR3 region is CAWSEGDMGFYGYTF. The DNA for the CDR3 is TGTGCCTGGAGTGAGGGAGACATGGGGTTCTATGGCTACACCTTC.

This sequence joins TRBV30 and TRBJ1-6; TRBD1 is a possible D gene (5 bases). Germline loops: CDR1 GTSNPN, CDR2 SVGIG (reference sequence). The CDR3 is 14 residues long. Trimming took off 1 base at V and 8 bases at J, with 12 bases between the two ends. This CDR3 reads CAWSDGGGDSPLHF. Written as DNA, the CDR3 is TGTGCCTGGAGTGATGGGGGGGGAGATTCACCCCTCCACTTT.

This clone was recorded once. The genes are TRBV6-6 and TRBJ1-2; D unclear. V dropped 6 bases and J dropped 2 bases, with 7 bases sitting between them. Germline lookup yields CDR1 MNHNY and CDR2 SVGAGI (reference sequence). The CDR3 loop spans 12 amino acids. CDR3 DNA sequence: TGTGCCAGCAGACAGAGCAACTATGGCTACACCTTC. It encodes CASRQSNYGYTF.

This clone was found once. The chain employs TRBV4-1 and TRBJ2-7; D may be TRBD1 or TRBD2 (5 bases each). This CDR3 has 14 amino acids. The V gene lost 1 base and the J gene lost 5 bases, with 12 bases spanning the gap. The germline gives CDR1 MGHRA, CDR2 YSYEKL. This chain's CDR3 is CASSQVRDPNEQYF. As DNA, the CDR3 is TGCGCCAGCAGCCAAGTTCGGGACCCCAACGAGCAGTACTTC.

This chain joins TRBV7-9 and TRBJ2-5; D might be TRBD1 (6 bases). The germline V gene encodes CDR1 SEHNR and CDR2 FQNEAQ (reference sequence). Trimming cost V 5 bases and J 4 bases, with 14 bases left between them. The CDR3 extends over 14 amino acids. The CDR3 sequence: CASSPGQRRETQYF. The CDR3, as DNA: TGTGCCAGCAGCCCTGGACAGAGGCGAGAGACCCAGTACTTC.

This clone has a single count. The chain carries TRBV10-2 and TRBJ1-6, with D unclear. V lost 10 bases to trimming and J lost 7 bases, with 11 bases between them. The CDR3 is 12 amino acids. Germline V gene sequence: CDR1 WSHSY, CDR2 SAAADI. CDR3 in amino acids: CATSTGNSPLHF. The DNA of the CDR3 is TGCGCCACCAGCACGGGGAATTCACCCCTCCACTTT.

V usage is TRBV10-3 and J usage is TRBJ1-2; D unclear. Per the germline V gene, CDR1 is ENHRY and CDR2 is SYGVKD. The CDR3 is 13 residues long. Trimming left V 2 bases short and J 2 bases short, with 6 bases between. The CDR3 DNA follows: TGTGCCATCAGTGAGACAGACAACTATGGCTACACCTTC. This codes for CAISETDNYGYTF.

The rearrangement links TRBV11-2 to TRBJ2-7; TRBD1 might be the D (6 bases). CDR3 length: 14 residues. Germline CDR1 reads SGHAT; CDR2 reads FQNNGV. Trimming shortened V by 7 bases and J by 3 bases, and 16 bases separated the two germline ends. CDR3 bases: TGTGCCAGCAAGGGGGACCATGGGGACTACGAGCAGTACTTC. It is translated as CASKGDHGDYEQYF.

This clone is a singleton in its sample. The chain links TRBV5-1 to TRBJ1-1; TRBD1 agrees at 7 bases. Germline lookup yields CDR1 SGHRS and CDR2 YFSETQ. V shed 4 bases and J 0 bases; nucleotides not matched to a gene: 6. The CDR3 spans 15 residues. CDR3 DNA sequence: TGCGCCAGCAGCCTAGGACAGGCGATGAACACTGAAGCTTTCTTT. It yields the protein CASSLGQAMNTEAFF.

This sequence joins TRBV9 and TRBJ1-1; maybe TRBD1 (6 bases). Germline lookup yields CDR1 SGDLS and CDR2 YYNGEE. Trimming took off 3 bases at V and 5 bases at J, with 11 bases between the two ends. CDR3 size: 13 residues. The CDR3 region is CASSAGVGTEAFF. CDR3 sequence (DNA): TGTGCCAGCAGCGCAGGGGTCGGGACTGAAGCTTTCTTT.

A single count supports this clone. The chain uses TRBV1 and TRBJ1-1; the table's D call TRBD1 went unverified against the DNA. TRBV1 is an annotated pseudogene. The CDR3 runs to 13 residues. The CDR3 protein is CTSSGLWNTEAFF. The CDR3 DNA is TGCACCAGCAGCGGCTTGTGGAACACTGAAGCTTTCTTT.

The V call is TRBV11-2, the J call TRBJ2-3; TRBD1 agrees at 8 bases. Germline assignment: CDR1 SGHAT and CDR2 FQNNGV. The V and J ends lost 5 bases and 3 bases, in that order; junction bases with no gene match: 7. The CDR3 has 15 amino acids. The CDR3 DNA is TGTGCCAGCAGCACAGGACAGGGTTTAACAGATACGCAGTATTTT. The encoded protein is CASSTGQGLTDTQYF.